This T cell receptor (beta chain) was profiled in a study of long-term antiretroviral therapy in people with HIV. Study-wide points: At every time point, clones expanded before ART dominated the repertoire.

Worth noting for this clone: The antigen remains undetermined.

Researchers ran immunoSEQ v3.0 at survey level. Repertoires were generated with immunoSEQ multiplex PCR, while TCRdb's copy carries only in-frame clones and drops some. The repertoire holds approximately 11,000 clones, 84% seen once, with 20% in the top ten. The length of the CDR3 is 15 residues. The V end lost 2 bases, the J end lost 0 bases, and 11 bases lay between the germline ends. Germline CDR1 and CDR2: SGDLS and YYNGEE. The clonotype was recovered from a man aged 50 to 60 with HIV. The material sequenced was unsorted PBMCs, taken 7 to 7.5 years after starting antiretroviral therapy. The chain links TRBV9 to TRBJ1-1, with D maybe TRBD1 (6 bases). CDR3 sequence: CASSVAGHLNTEAFF. CDR3 DNA: TGTGCCAGCAGCGTTGCGGGACACCTGAACACTGAAGCTTTCTTT.